This TCR beta chain stems from a study of blood T cell repertoires in COVID-19. Study-wide background: Whether acute or convalescent, the COVID-19 samples came from the United States, Italy and Spain.

Here immunoSEQ multiplex PCR was the method, and the copy in TCRdb shows in-frame clones only, minus some. The data hold roughly 270,000 clones, with approximately 82% observed a single time. Germline V CDR1 and CDR2: SGHRS, YFSETQ. CDR3 size: 14 residues. V was clipped by 3 bases and J by 7 bases; unmatched bases: 6. Researchers sorted participants into cohorts using their self-reported clinical history. All exposed participants met a person with COVID-19 within 2 weeks before entering the study. The receptor comes from a man aged 40-55 years who had been exposed to COVID-19. V usage is TRBV5-1 and J usage is TRBJ1-4; 7 bases are a match to TRBD1. The sample consisted of PBMCs or T cells enriched from blood (not recorded which). Here the CDR3 DNA reads TGCGCCAGCAGCTCCGGGACAGACGGTGAAAAACTGTTTTTT. This codes for CASSSGTDGEKLFF.